The 28 T cell receptor beta chains below were found in one sample sequenced in a study of regulatory T cells in long-lasting Graves disease (TCRdb year 2021). The time point label corresponds to: newly diagnosed GD, antithyroid drugs for less than 3 months. For both TCR sequencing and RNA sequencing, RNA was extracted from PBMCs in TRIzol. Library generation was performed with multiplex PCR. The sample was run on an Illumina HiSeq 4000. To build TCR beta libraries, CDR3 regions were amplified by Arm-PCR using iRepertoire HTBI primers. Using fastp trimming at Q25 and MiXCR clonotype assembly, TCRdb reanalyzed the public sequencing data and kept in-frame beta chains. Each record represents a unique CDR3 protein, reported with the most common genes and DNA among its rows. The sample contains more than 350,000 distinct CDR3 sequences, 14% to 15% of them found a single time. The ten most abundant clones make up approximately 16% of the sample.

These same records also appear under a second study, on T cells in Graves' hyperthyroidism and ophthalmopathy.

Sequencing used peripheral blood mononuclear cells (PBMCs), obtained at new diagnosis, from a patient treated with antithyroid drugs. Every receptor here comes from a young woman with Graves disease. Donor details come from another sample of the same person, matched by shared clones.

The count of this clonotype is one. This may arise from a read error, as a much more abundant clone is one base away. The V and J genes are TRBV5-1 and TRBJ2-5; tentative D call: TRBD2 (6 bases). Germline V gives CDR1 SGHRS, CDR2 YFSETQ. Trimming stripped 1 base from V and 9 bases from J, with 16 bases between. The length of the CDR3 is 14 residues. Written as DNA, the CDR3 is TGCGCCAGCAGCTTGCGGGGCTTTTGGGAGGCCCAGTACTTC. This translates into CASSLRGFWEAQYF.

This rearrangement joins TRBV19 to TRBJ2-6, with 10 bases identical to TRBD1. The germline V gene has CDR1 LNHDA and CDR2 SQIVND (reference sequence). This CDR3 comprises 19 residues. Losses at the gene ends were 6 bases for V and 0 bases for J; bases not matched to a gene: 11. CDR3 loop: CASSRRTGTGASGANVLTF. Here the CDR3 DNA reads TGTGCCAGTAGCCGAAGGACCGGGACAGGGGCCTCTGGGGCCAACGTCCTGACTTTC.

The sample holds many counts of this clonotype. The rearrangement joins TRBV30 to TRBJ1-5; D unclear. The CDR3 consists of 12 residues. Trimming took off 1 base at V and 4 bases at J, with 5 bases between the two ends. Germline CDR1 is GTSNPN and CDR2 is SVGIG (reference sequence). As DNA, the CDR3 is TGTGCCTGGAGTGGGGTTAATCAGCCCCAGCATTTT. It encodes CAWSGVNQPQHF.

This clonotype is labeled medium-sized. The gene calls are TRBV20-1 and TRBJ2-1, with 9 bases matching TRBD2. The J call may be mistaken, given a closer DNA end match to TRBJ2-5. Germline lookup yields CDR1 DFQATT and CDR2 SNEGSKA (reference sequence). CDR3 length: 14 amino acids. CDR3: CSARAGLATETQYF. Here the CDR3 DNA reads TGCAGTGCTAGAGCGGGACTAGCAACGGAGACCCAGTACTTC.

This chain joins TRBV7-6 and TRBJ1-4; 7 bases line up with TRBD1. CDR3 length equals 15 residues. Trimming cost V 4 bases and J 7 bases; bases outside gene matches: 9. Germline loops: CDR1 SGHVS, CDR2 FNYEAQ. CDR3 DNA sequence: TGTGCCAGCAGCTCTTCGACAGGGTTTGGTGAAAAACTGTTTTTT. Translating it yields CASSSSTGFGEKLFF.

This clonotype has only a few counts. This chain connects TRBV6-1 to TRBJ2-1, with TRBD1 matching over 7 bases. The germline gives CDR1 MNHNS, CDR2 SASEGT. The CDR3 contains 12 residues. V was pared by 7 bases and J by 6 bases, with 3 bases of the junction left unmatched. The CDR3 is CASTTGRNEQFF. For the CDR3, the DNA is TGTGCCAGCACGACAGGGCGCAATGAGCAGTTCTTC.

This clonotype was counted many times. The rearrangement uses TRBV7-2 and TRBJ1-4, with D unclear. This CDR3 has 14 amino acids. CDR1 is SGHTA and CDR2 is FQGNSA in the germline V gene. V lost 3 bases and J lost 7, with 12 bases in between. The CDR3 sequence is CASSFRIKGEKLFF. CDR3 in DNA: TGTGCCAGCAGCTTTCGAATAAAGGGTGAAAAACTGTTTTTT.

The table lists this clonotype with many counts. This chain links TRBV12-3 or TRBV12-4 with TRBJ1-4; no clear D. CDR3 length: 14 residues. V was pared by 6 bases and J by 5 bases, with 13 bases between. The CDR3, as DNA: TGTGCCAGCAGACCGACGCGGACGAATGAAAAACTGTTTTTT. Protein product: CASRPTRTNEKLFF.

This clonotype was observed at least ten times. V and J are TRBV6-1 and TRBJ1-1; D is uncertain. Trimming removed 5 bases from V and 5 bases from J, with 15 bases in between. CDR3 size: 14 residues. The germline CDR1 and CDR2 sequences are MNHNS and SASEGT. The CDR3 reads CASSLGNVGTEAFF. DNA for the CDR3: TGTGCCAGCAGTCTAGGTAACGTGGGTACTGAAGCTTTCTTT.

This clonotype has more than one count but fewer than ten. The CDR3 nucleotides are TGTGCCAGCAGCTTGGGGGAAAGTATTAGCAATCAGCCCCAGCATTTT. It is translated as CASSLGESISNQPQHF. V and J are TRBV5-8 and TRBJ1-5; D gene unclear. The CDR3 runs to 16 residues. With 0 bases removed from V and 0 bases from J, the gap between germline ends came to 10 bases. Germline V gene sequence: CDR1 SGHTS, CDR2 YDEGEE.

In this sample, this clonotype turned up a few times. V usage is TRBV20-1 and J usage is TRBJ2-1; 8 bases agree with TRBD2. V trimming: 5 bases; J trimming: 2 bases; junction bases outside the gene matches: 5. This CDR3 is built from 14 residues. Per the germline V gene, CDR1 is DFQATT and CDR2 is SNEGSKA (reference sequence). CDR3 in amino acids: CSAVSGKAYNEQFF. DNA for the CDR3: TGCAGTGCTGTTAGCGGGAAGGCCTACAATGAGCAGTTCTTC.

This clonotype has ten or more counts. The CDR3 DNA follows: TGTGCCAGCAGTTTATGGGGGCGGAACACCGGGGAGCTGTTTTTT. Protein product: CASSLWGRNTGELFF. This chain joins TRBV12-3 or TRBV12-4 and TRBJ2-2; maybe TRBD1 (6 bases). This CDR3 is built from 15 residues. The ends were cut back, 2 bases at V and 1 base at J, with 8 bases in the middle.

DNA for the CDR3: TGTGCCAGCAGTTACTTGGGATTCGAGCTGTTTTTT. Residues: CASSYLGFELFF. V usage is TRBV6-5 and J usage is TRBJ2-2; D gene unclear. The CDR3 spans 12 residues. V was trimmed by 1 base and J by 11 bases, leaving 8 bases between them. The germline V gene encodes CDR1 MNHEY and CDR2 SVGAGI.

The sample holds a few counts of this clonotype. This chain uses TRBV7-9 with TRBJ1-4, with D perhaps TRBD1 (5 bases). Looked up from germline, CDR1 is SEHNR and CDR2 is FQNEAQ (reference sequence). The CDR3 has 16 residues. Between the trimmed V and J ends, which lost 6 bases and 0 bases, there was a span of 14 bases. CDR3 amino acids: CASSLGRGATNEKLFF. DNA for the CDR3: TGTGCCAGCAGTCTGGGCCGGGGGGCAACTAATGAAAAACTGTTTTTT.

The chain has TRBV3-1 and TRBJ1-3, with TRBD1 matching over 12 bases. V lost 1 base and J lost 7; bases outside the gene matches: 2. The CDR3 extends over 15 amino acids. Germline V CDR1 and CDR2: LGHDT, YNNKEL (reference sequence). The CDR3 DNA is TGTGCCAGCAGCCAAGGGGGACAGGGGGCGAACACCATATATTTT. Amino acid sequence: CASSQGGQGANTIYF.

At least ten counts were recorded for this clonotype. The DNA of the CDR3 is TGTGCCAGCAGCCAGCGGGAGGTGACCGGGGAGCTGTTTTTT. This gives the protein CASSQREVTGELFF. V and J are TRBV2 and TRBJ2-2; TRBD2 agrees at 9 bases. V lost 6 bases to trimming and J lost 5 bases; unmatched junction nucleotides: 4. CDR1 is SNHLY and CDR2 is FYNNEI in the germline V gene. The CDR3 loop spans 14 amino acids.

In its sample, this clonotype was seen a few times. This chain uses TRBV6-1 with TRBJ2-4, with TRBD1 as a possible D gene (5 bases). The V end was cut by 1 base, the J end by 0 bases, with 16 bases between. The CDR3 is made up of 18 amino acids. Germline-derived CDR1 and CDR2 are MNHNS and SASEGT. CDR3 protein: CASSEVGLSPLAKNIQYF. DNA for the CDR3: TGTGCCAGCAGTGAAGTGGGGCTCAGCCCCCTAGCCAAAAACATTCAGTACTTC.

This clonotype was seen many times. The V call is TRBV2, the J call TRBJ2-3, with a tentative D call TRBD2 (5 bases). This CDR3 comprises 16 residues. Germline V gene sequence: CDR1 SNHLY, CDR2 FYNNEI. Trimming removed 2 bases at V and 0 bases at J, with 12 bases between. CDR3 residues: CASSEIRRESTDTQYF. CDR3 sequence (DNA): TGTGCCAGCAGTGAAATTCGCCGGGAAAGCACAGATACGCAGTATTTT.

This clonotype was detected ten times or more. The chain links TRBV27 to TRBJ2-1, with 11 bases that match TRBD2. Germline V gene sequence: CDR1 MNHEY, CDR2 SMNVEV (reference sequence). The CDR3 is 15 amino acids. With 5 bases clipped from V and 7 bases from J, the junction kept 7 bases outside the gene matches. CDR3 residues: CASSVIAGGTNEQFF. In nucleotides, the CDR3 is TGTGCCAGCAGTGTTATAGCGGGAGGGACAAATGAGCAGTTCTTC.

This clonotype was observed at least ten times. This chain joins TRBV20-1 and TRBJ2-1; D may be TRBD2 (6 bases). The ends were cut back, 3 bases at V and 5 bases at J, with 23 bases in the middle. This CDR3 contains 17 residues. Germline values: CDR1 DFQATT, CDR2 SNEGSKA (reference sequence). This CDR3 reads CSARRFRGAGSHNEQFF. The DNA for the CDR3 is TGCAGTGCTAGGAGATTCCGCGGGGCGGGAAGTCACAATGAGCAGTTCTTC.

This clonotype was seen ten or more times. CDR3 nucleotide sequence: TGCGCCAGCTACCACTCGAGCTCCTACAATGAGCAGTTCTTC. It codes for CASYHSSSYNEQFF. The chain recombines TRBV5-1 with TRBJ2-1; D gene ambiguous. Trimming cost V 7 bases and J 0 bases, with 11 bases left between them. Looked up from germline, CDR1 is SGHRS and CDR2 is YFSETQ. The CDR3 is made up of 14 amino acids.

A few counts support this clonotype. The chain employs TRBV14 and TRBJ2-7; D is perhaps TRBD1 (7 bases). Between the trimmed V and J ends, which lost 1 base and 1 base, there was a span of 11 bases. Germline-derived CDR1 and CDR2 are SGHDN and FVKESK. The CDR3 covers 15 residues. The CDR3, as DNA: TGTGCCAGCAGCCAAGTCAGGGGGAGGTCCTACGAGCAGTACTTC. It is translated as CASSQVRGRSYEQYF. The variable domain in full, completed from reference TRBV14 and TRBJ2-7, reads EAGVTQFPSHSVIEKGQTVTLRCDPISGHDNLYWYRRVMGKEIKFLLHFVKESKQDESGMPNNRFLAERTGGTYSTLKVQPAELEDSGVYFCASSQVRGRSYEQYFGPGTRLTVT.

The CDR3 loop reads CASSPWRGKNNEQFF. The CDR3, as DNA: TGTGCCAGCAGCCCATGGCGGGGGAAGAACAATGAGCAGTTCTTC. The V gene is TRBV3-1, the J gene TRBJ2-1, with TRBD2 identical over 7 bases. V lost 4 bases and J lost 5; bases outside the gene matches: 8. The germline gives CDR1 LGHDT, CDR2 YNNKEL (reference sequence). This CDR3 contains 15 residues.

This chain uses TRBV9 with TRBJ2-3, with 9 positions matching TRBD2. The V gene's germline CDR1 is SGDLS and CDR2 YYNGEE. The CDR3 runs 18 residues. V lost 3 bases, J lost 3 bases, and 14 bases stayed unmatched. The CDR3 coding sequence is TGTGCCAGCAGCGCGGAGCCGGGACTAGCTGGGAGGACAGATACGCAGTATTTT. Amino acid sequence: CASSAEPGLAGRTDTQYF.

The rearrangement uses TRBV5-1 and TRBJ1-2, with 11 bases fitting TRBD1. V was clipped by 0 bases and J by 8 bases; unmatched bases: 9. This CDR3 region has 16 residues. CDR1 and CDR2 from the germline V gene are SGHRS and YFSETQ. CDR3 loop: CASSLAGTGGLGGYTF. The CDR3 DNA reads TGCGCCAGCAGCTTGGCCGGGACAGGGGGACTAGGCGGCTACACCTTC.

In this sample, this clonotype turned up many times. This chain uses TRBV20-1 with TRBJ2-3, with 8 nucleotides matching TRBD1. V lost 5 bases and J lost 7; bases outside the gene matches: 2. The CDR3 covers 11 residues. Germline values: CDR1 DFQATT, CDR2 SNEGSKA (reference sequence). CDR3 in amino acids: CSARQGYTQYF. CDR3 coding DNA: TGCAGTGCTCGACAGGGGTATACGCAGTATTTT.

This sequence joins TRBV6-1 and TRBJ1-2, with D unresolved. Germline V gene lookup returns CDR1 MNHNS and CDR2 SASEGT. CDR3 length: 12 residues. The CDR3 sequence: CAGGLTNYGYTF. Here the CDR3 DNA reads TGTGCAGGCGGGCTCACAAACTATGGCTACACCTTC.

The CDR3 loop is CSARKTGTARVNEQFF. The CDR3, as DNA: TGCAGTGCTAGAAAAACCGGGACAGCGCGGGTCAATGAGCAGTTCTTC. The chain recombines TRBV20-1 with TRBJ2-1; 7 nucleotides match TRBD1. Germline assignment: CDR1 DFQATT and CDR2 SNEGSKA (reference sequence). This CDR3 is 16 amino acids long. After removal of 2 bases from V and 6 bases from J, the junction contained 13 bases not matched to a gene.